Presented here are 16 T cell receptor beta chains from one specimen sequenced in a study of T cells in Graves' hyperthyroidism and ophthalmopathy. RNA transcripts yielded amplified TCR beta CDR3 regions. A set of HTBI primers served as the primers for a first-round RT-PCR of the TCR CDR3. Each CDR3 protein is one row after TCRdb ran MiXCR on the multiplex PCR reads. The data contain hundreds of thousands of distinct CDR3 sequences, roughly 14% of them singletons. The material sequenced was blood. Source of these receptors: a woman aged 40 to 50 with Graves' ophthalmopathy.

This clonotype was seen at least ten times. This rearrangement joins TRBV15 to TRBJ2-7; D is uncertain. CDR3 length: 16 residues. Germline loops: CDR1 LNHNV, CDR2 YYDKDF (reference sequence). The V end lost 4 bases, the J end lost 4 bases, and 20 bases lay between the germline ends. The CDR3 is CATSTGSNYAMYEQYF. Written as DNA, the CDR3 is TGTGCCACCAGCACCGGATCAAACTACGCGATGTACGAGCAGTACTTC.

The chain employs TRBV11-3 and TRBJ2-5, with no clear D. Trimming removed 0 bases at V and 1 base at J, with 6 bases between. Germline CDR1 SGHNT, CDR2 YENEEA. The CDR3 runs to 14 residues. This chain's CDR3 is CASSLDPVQETQYF. Here the CDR3 DNA reads TGTGCCAGCAGCTTAGATCCAGTCCAAGAGACCCAGTACTTC.

This clonotype was found many times. The rearrangement uses TRBV7-8 and TRBJ1-3; TRBD1 might be the D (6 bases). CDR1 and CDR2 (germline): SGHVS, FQNEAQ. This CDR3 spans 16 amino acids. Between the trimmed V and J ends, which lost 5 bases and 1 base, there was a span of 15 bases. CDR3 sequence: CASSIFTGQSGNTIYF. The CDR3 nucleotides read TGTGCCAGCAGCATATTCACAGGACAGTCTGGAAACACCATATATTTT.

This clonotype was counted a few times. The chain is built from TRBV7-8 and TRBJ2-3, with D possibly TRBD2 on 5 matching bases. The CDR3 length is 13 residues. With 1 base removed from V and 4 bases from J, the gap between germline ends came to 6 bases. CDR1 and CDR2 (germline): SGHVS, FQNEAQ. CDR3 nucleotide sequence: TGTGCCAGCAGCTTAGAGGAGGCAGATACGCAGTATTTT. It encodes CASSLEEADTQYF.

The table lists this clonotype with many counts. The chain couples TRBV6-5 to TRBJ1-1, with a tentative D call TRBD1 (5 bases). The germline gives CDR1 MNHEY, CDR2 SVGAGI. This CDR3 region has 16 residues. Trimming shortened V by 0 bases and J by 4 bases, and 15 bases separated the two germline ends. The DNA of the CDR3 is TGTGCCAGCAGTTACTCGCGGGACCGACCGAGCACTGAAGCTTTCTTT. Amino acids: CASSYSRDRPSTEAFF.

This clonotype was counted many times. The V call is TRBV6-5, the J call TRBJ2-7; a possible D gene is TRBD2 (6 bases). The CDR3 totals 14 residues. CDR1 and CDR2 from the germline V gene are MNHEY and SVGAGI. Trimming took 5 bases from V and 2 from J, leaving 13 bases between them. The CDR3 DNA sequence: TGTGCCAGCAGTCCTAGGCGGGGCGCCTACGAGCAGTACTTC. Its translation: CASSPRRGAYEQYF.

The sample holds many counts of this clonotype. This chain joins TRBV29-1 and TRBJ2-6; perhaps TRBD1 as D (5 bases). V shed 6 bases and J shed 1 base, with 13 bases lying between them. Germline V gene data show CDR1 as SQVTM and CDR2 as ANQGSEA. This CDR3 spans 15 amino acids. The CDR3 spells CSVQPTASGANVLTF. The CDR3, as DNA: TGCAGCGTCCAACCGACAGCGTCTGGGGCCAACGTCCTGACTTTC.

This sequence joins TRBV6-5 and TRBJ1-1; no reliable D call. This CDR3 is built from 14 residues. Germline lookup yields CDR1 MNHEY and CDR2 SVGAGI. V shed 0 bases and J shed 4 bases, with 9 bases lying between them. The CDR3 sequence is CASSYSGFVTEAFF. The CDR3 DNA reads as TGTGCCAGCAGTTACTCAGGGTTTGTCACTGAAGCTTTCTTT.

This clonotype has ten or more counts. The CDR3 bases are TGCGCCAGCAGCCAAGATGGGGACCCTTACGAGCAGTACTTC. Its protein is CASSQDGDPYEQYF. This chain uses TRBV4-1 with TRBJ2-7; perhaps D is TRBD1 or TRBD2 (5 bases each). The germline CDR1 and CDR2 sequences are MGHRA and YSYEKL. The CDR3 contains 14 residues. Trimming pared 0 bases from V and 4 bases from J, leaving 10 bases between.

The rearrangement joins TRBV11-1 to TRBJ2-7; no clear D. Trimming shortened V by 3 bases and J by 6 bases, and 18 bases separated the two germline ends. Germline V gives CDR1 SGHAT, CDR2 FQDESV (reference sequence). The CDR3 totals 15 residues. This CDR3 reads CASSFSLDGFGEQYF. CDR3 coding DNA: TGTGCCAGCAGCTTCAGCCTGGACGGGTTCGGCGAGCAGTACTTC.

At least ten counts were recorded for this clonotype. This rearrangement joins TRBV6-1 to TRBJ1-2, with 7 bases aligning to TRBD1. The CDR3 totals 14 residues. CDR1 MNHNS and CDR2 SASEGT come from the germline V gene. V trimming: 7 bases; J trimming: 6 bases; junction bases outside the gene matches: 11. The CDR3 is CASTRDSWVDGYTF. CDR3 nucleotide sequence: TGTGCCAGCACCAGGGACAGTTGGGTCGATGGCTACACCTTC.

At least ten counts were recorded for this clonotype. This chain connects TRBV12-3 or TRBV12-4 to TRBJ2-7, with 7 nucleotides matching TRBD2. The CDR3 has 14 amino acids. J lost 4 bases, V lost 3 bases, and 6 bases had no gene match. The CDR3, as DNA: TGTGCCAGCAGTTTTGGGCCGGGACTATACGAGCAGTACTTC. Translated, it gives CASSFGPGLYEQYF.

The CDR3 region has the DNA TGTGCCAGCAGTCCTCCCTACGGACAGGGGAACACTGAAGCTTTCTTT. Encoded protein: CASSPPYGQGNTEAFF. The gene calls are TRBV6-1 and TRBJ1-1, with TRBD1 identical over 8 bases. With V trimmed by 5 bases and J by 1 base, 9 bases remained unmatched. Germline V gene sequence: CDR1 MNHNS, CDR2 SASEGT. The CDR3 length is 16 residues.

This clonotype was seen a handful of times. The V and J genes are TRBV12-3 or TRBV12-4 and TRBJ1-2, with 8 bases aligning to TRBD1. This CDR3 region has 13 residues. J gave up 3 bases and V 7 bases, and 4 bases lay outside the gene matches. CDR3 nucleotide sequence: TGTGCCAGCAACGGACAGGGATACTATGGCTACACCTTC. Protein sequence: CASNGQGYYGYTF.

Ten or more counts support this clonotype. V is TRBV27 and J is TRBJ2-7; a weak D match, TRBD2 (6 bases). The CDR3 covers 15 residues. With 4 bases removed from V and 4 bases from J, the gap between germline ends came to 17 bases. Looked up from germline, CDR1 is MNHEY and CDR2 is SMNVEV (reference sequence). The CDR3 sequence is CASSSNRETLYEQYF. The CDR3 DNA reads as TGTGCCAGCAGTTCAAACCGGGAGACTCTTTACGAGCAGTACTTC.

The V and J genes are TRBV11-2 and TRBJ2-7; D possibly matches TRBD1 or TRBD2 (9 bases each). Trimming left V 5 bases short and J 0 bases short, with 23 bases between. Germline CDR1 SGHAT, CDR2 FQNNGV. There are 18 residues in the CDR3. The CDR3 region is CASSPGQGLAVSSYEQYF. The DNA of the CDR3 is TGTGCCAGCAGCCCGGGACAGGGACTAGCCGTGAGCTCCTACGAGCAGTACTTC.